This T cell receptor (beta chain) came from a study of cytomegalovirus exposure and HLA in healthy donors. Across the study: Under 85% of 300 to 450 genotyped donors fell in the Caucasian-associated ancestry cluster.

Regarding this clone: Its antigen is not identified.

The primer mix had 60 Vbeta and 13 Jbeta primers. Clones were sequenced by immunoSEQ multiplex PCR, and TCRdb holds only the in-frame ones, with some missing. Of a few hundred thousand clones listed, around 77% are singletons. The CDR3 consists of 15 residues. V lost 4 bases to trimming and J lost 7 bases; unmatched junction nucleotides: 9. In germline, CDR1 is MDHEN, CDR2 SYDVKM. General study results and limits: CMV serostatus was the sole immune exposure data available. Cytomegalovirus association was assigned to over 150 TCR beta chains. Whilst most TCR sequences proved rare, a subset of public TCRs occurred across many donors.

This sequence joins TRBV28 and TRBJ2-1; 8 bases fit TRBD2. The receptor's source is a woman in her twenties or thirties in good health and CMV-seronegative. Sequences were obtained from PBMCs. The CDR3 DNA is TGTGCCAGCAGTTCGGAGCGGGAGCTTTGGAATGAGCAGTTCTTC. This sequence encodes CASSSERELWNEQFF.